Following are 28 T cell receptor beta chains from one sample sequenced in a study of neurological immune-mediated disorders. TCRdb called the 5' RACE reads again in MiXCR, with one record for every CDR3 protein. Of about 74,000 distinct CDR3 sequences listed, 4% to 6% are singletons. Sequenced: PBMCs. The receptors come from a man aged 18-30 years with multiple sclerosis.

This clonotype was counted ten times or more. The chain uses TRBV28 and TRBJ2-7, with 9 bases fitting TRBD2. The junction had 5 bases not matched to a gene; V was cut back by 5 bases and J by 0 bases. Germline assignment: CDR1 MDHEN and CDR2 SYDVKM. This CDR3 has 15 residues. CDR3 amino acids: CASSQRLADSYEQYF. The CDR3, as DNA: TGTGCCAGCAGTCAAAGACTAGCGGACTCCTACGAGCAGTACTTC.

There are many counts of this clonotype. V gene TRBV10-3 combines with J gene TRBJ2-7; D may be TRBD1 (6 bases). The CDR3 has 13 amino acids. Trimming pared 9 bases from V and 1 base from J, leaving 13 bases between. Germline-derived CDR1 and CDR2 are ENHRY and SYGVKD. Written as DNA, the CDR3 is TGTGCCATACAGGGTTTGTTATCCTACGAGCAGTACTTC. It specifies CAIQGLLSYEQYF.

This clonotype has just a few counts. The gene calls are TRBV20-1 and TRBJ1-1; D is possibly TRBD1 (6 bases). The V end was cut by 3 bases, the J end by 3 bases, with 11 bases between. CDR3 length: 13 amino acids. The germline V gene encodes CDR1 DFQATT and CDR2 SNEGSKA (reference sequence). CDR3 coding DNA: TGCAGTGCTAGTGAGGGGGGGGACACTGAAGCTTTCTTT. It translates to CSASEGGDTEAFF.

There are a few counts of this clonotype. Possible read error: a much larger clone is one base away. The rearrangement links TRBV5-1 to TRBJ1-2, with D uncertain. CDR3 length equals 13 residues. Germline assignment: CDR1 SGHRS and CDR2 YFSETQ. V was shortened by 0 bases and J by 6 bases, with 9 bases between the two germline ends. The CDR3 DNA sequence: TGCGCCAGCAGCTTGGGTAAGGACGATGGCTACACCTTC. Translation gives CASSLGKDDGYTF.

This clonotype was observed at least ten times. The J gene is TRBJ2-1, the V gene TRBV7-2; 9 bases match TRBD2. The CDR3 length is 16 residues. Per germline, CDR1 SGHTA and CDR2 FQGNSA. Trimming cost V 5 bases and J 6 bases; bases outside gene matches: 11. CDR3 protein: CASSPIAGVYGNEQFF. Written as DNA, the CDR3 is TGTGCCAGCAGCCCGATAGCGGGAGTATATGGCAATGAGCAGTTCTTC.

This clonotype was found many times. CDR3 nucleotide sequence: TGTGCCAGCAGCTTAGTCGGGGGTCTCCAAGAGACCCAGTACTTC. It yields the protein CASSLVGGLQETQYF. The chain has TRBV7-2 and TRBJ2-5; D is perhaps TRBD2 (6 bases). V dropped 1 base and J dropped 1 base, with 10 bases sitting between them. Germline CDR1 SGHTA, CDR2 FQGNSA. The CDR3 runs 15 residues. The variable domain in full, completed from reference TRBV7-2 and TRBJ2-5, reads GAGVSQSPSNKVTEKGKDVELRCDPISGHTALYWYRQSLGQGLEFLIYFQGNSAPDKSGLPSDRFSAERTGGSVSTLTIQRTQQEDSAVYLCASSLVGGLQETQYFGPGTRLLVL.

This clonotype was recorded many times. The rearrangement links TRBV6-5 to TRBJ1-4; TRBD1 is a possible D gene (5 bases). CDR1 is MNHEY and CDR2 is SVGAGI in the germline V gene. Trimming took 4 bases from V and 7 from J, leaving 16 bases between them. The CDR3 contains 15 residues. The CDR3 loop reads CASSFSGGSSEKLFF. CDR3 nucleotide sequence: TGTGCCAGCAGTTTCTCCGGGGGGTCGTCTGAAAAACTGTTTTTT.

This clonotype has a count of ten or more. The chain is built from TRBV7-2 and TRBJ2-2; the match to TRBD2 covers 8 bases. Germline V gene sequence: CDR1 SGHTA, CDR2 FQGNSA. The J segment lost 6 bases and the V segment lost 1 base, leaving 10 bases of the junction unmatched. The CDR3 runs 17 residues. The CDR3 DNA is TGTGCCAGCAGCTTAGGGGGAGCGGGAGTGGTAGCCGGGGAGCTGTTTTTT. Translated, it gives CASSLGGAGVVAGELFF.

There are a few counts of this clonotype. This may stem from a read error, because a much larger clone lies one nucleotide away. The chain links TRBV11-2 to TRBJ2-1; no reliable D call. The V gene lost 2 bases and the J gene lost 3 bases, with 17 bases spanning the gap. The CDR3 sequence is 17 residues long. Germline CDR1 reads SGHAT; CDR2 reads FQNNGV. In nucleotides, the CDR3 is TGTGCCAGCAGCTTAAATCCGGATTGGAGCGACTACAATGAGCAGTTCTTC. This translates into CASSLNPDWSDYNEQFF.

This clonotype was recorded at least ten times. The chain carries TRBV6-4 and TRBJ2-3, with 7 nucleotides matching TRBD2. Germline-derived CDR1 and CDR2 are MRHNA and SNTAGT. The CDR3 is 14 amino acids. Trimming took 3 bases from V and 6 from J; bases not matched to a gene: 6. The CDR3 region is CASSEASGHDTQYF. CDR3 coding DNA: TGTGCCAGCAGTGAAGCTAGCGGTCATGATACGCAGTATTTT.

There are many counts of this clonotype. The rearrangement uses TRBV20-1 and TRBJ2-7; D not certain. V lost 6 bases to trimming and J lost 4 bases, with 10 bases between them. Germline CDR1 is DFQATT and CDR2 is SNEGSKA (reference sequence). CDR3 size: 11 residues. The CDR3 nucleotides are TGCAGTGCCATAAATGGTTACGAGCAGTACTTC. Its protein is CSAINGYEQYF.

This clonotype was observed many times. The chain has TRBV6-6 and TRBJ2-3, with D possibly TRBD2 on 5 matching bases. Germline CDR1 reads MNHNY; CDR2 reads SVGAGI (reference sequence). The CDR3 loop spans 12 amino acids. Deletions cut 5 bases from V and 7 bases from J, with 10 bases between. Written as DNA, the CDR3 is TGTGCCAGCAGTCGCCCGGGGAATACGCAGTATTTT. Its protein product is CASSRPGNTQYF.

This clonotype was found many times. The rearrangement uses TRBV20-1 and TRBJ2-6, with D hard to call. Germline V gene data show CDR1 as DFQATT and CDR2 as SNEGSKA (reference sequence). This CDR3 is built from 12 residues. Trimming pared 7 bases from V and 5 bases from J, leaving 9 bases between. The CDR3 coding sequence is TGCAGTGTTTCAAGAAGGGCCAACGTCCTGACTTTC. This gives the protein CSVSRRANVLTF.

This clonotype has a count of ten or more. The chain is built from TRBV7-2 and TRBJ2-1; 7 bases fit TRBD2. Trimming removed 0 bases from V and 2 bases from J; junction bases left unmatched: 7. CDR1 and CDR2 (germline): SGHTA, FQGNSA. The CDR3 covers 17 residues. CDR3 loop: CASSLATGTTTYNEQFF. The CDR3 coding sequence is TGTGCCAGCAGCTTAGCAACCGGGACTACTACCTACAATGAGCAGTTCTTC.

At least ten counts were recorded for this clonotype. This chain connects TRBV6-6 to TRBJ2-5; 9 bases map to TRBD2. V was pared by 2 bases and J by 4 bases, with 8 bases of the junction left unmatched. The CDR3 sequence is 16 residues long. CDR1 and CDR2 (germline): MNHNY, SVGAGI (reference sequence). CDR3 DNA sequence: TGTGCCAGCAGTTACGATGCTAGCGGGATGGGAGAGACCCAGTACTTC. This translates into CASSYDASGMGETQYF.

The table lists this clonotype with many counts. The chain has TRBV12-3 or TRBV12-4 and TRBJ2-4; TRBD2 matches 9 bases. Losses at the gene ends were 6 bases for V and 8 bases for J; bases not matched to a gene: 5. This CDR3 contains 13 residues. The DNA of the CDR3 is TGTGCCAGCAGCTCGCTAGCGGGGCACATTCAGTACTTC. This sequence encodes CASSSLAGHIQYF.

This clonotype came up many times. J is TRBJ2-7 and V is TRBV7-9; 7 bases agree with TRBD1. The trim removed 6 bases at V and 0 bases at J, leaving 5 bases unmatched. This CDR3 is 14 amino acids long. Germline CDR1 and CDR2: SEHNR and FQNEAQ (reference sequence). CDR3 sequence (DNA): TGTGCCAGCAGTTCCCGGGACAGCTCCTACGAGCAGTACTTC. Translating gives CASSSRDSSYEQYF.

This clonotype has at least ten counts. This chain connects TRBV20-1 to TRBJ1-5; TRBD1 aligns across 7 bases. V dropped 5 bases and J dropped 6; count of bases not matched to a gene: 10. This CDR3 comprises 14 residues. Germline values: CDR1 DFQATT, CDR2 SNEGSKA (reference sequence). CDR3 residues: CSASPQGDSQPQHF. The CDR3 DNA sequence: TGCAGTGCTTCACCCCAGGGGGACAGTCAGCCCCAGCATTTT.

This clonotype was counted many times. The chain is built from TRBV2 and TRBJ1-5; D not resolved. Trimming cost V 6 bases and J 2 bases, with 17 bases left between them. The germline CDR1 and CDR2 sequences are SNHLY and FYNNEI. There are 16 residues in the CDR3. CDR3 in DNA: TGTGCCAGCAGCAGGTCCCGGAGGGTTGGCAATCAGCCCCAGCATTTT. This codes for CASSRSRRVGNQPQHF.

This clonotype was picked up many times. One end of the junction varies from germline; a read error may be responsible. The chain combines TRBV7-7 with TRBJ2-3; D is unclear. Looked up from germline, CDR1 is SSHAT and CDR2 is FNYEAQ (reference sequence). This CDR3 is 15 amino acids long. CDR3 residues: CASSLDTGSTDTQYF. The CDR3 bases are TGTGCTAGCAGCTTAGATACGGGTAGCACAGATACGCAGTATTTT.

This clonotype was seen repeatedly, ten times or more. V and J are TRBV5-1 and TRBJ2-2; 11 nucleotides align to TRBD1. In germline, CDR1 is SGHRS, CDR2 YFSETQ. V gave up 4 bases and J gave up 5 bases; unmatched junction bases: 10. This CDR3 has 17 amino acids. CDR3 sequence (DNA): TGCGCCAGCAGCCTCAACGGACAGGGGGCAAGGACCGGGGAGCTGTTTTTT. Protein product: CASSLNGQGARTGELFF.

This clonotype was recorded many times. The V and J genes are TRBV20-1 and TRBJ1-5; 7 nucleotides line up with TRBD1. This CDR3 is 14 amino acids long. Trimming cost V 5 bases and J 11 bases; bases outside gene matches: 15. Germline CDR1 DFQATT, CDR2 SNEGSKA (reference sequence). The CDR3 sequence is CSAPSSRGLGSQHF. The CDR3 DNA reads as TGCAGTGCTCCCTCGTCAAGGGGGCTGGGGTCCCAGCATTTT.

This clonotype has at least ten counts. This sequence joins TRBV27 and TRBJ1-1; D gene ambiguous. CDR3 length: 15 amino acids. V lost 3 bases and J lost 0, with 11 bases in between. Germline V gene data show CDR1 as MNHEY and CDR2 as SMNVEV (reference sequence). The CDR3 region is CASSFGGGLNTEAFF. As DNA, the CDR3 is TGTGCCAGCAGTTTTGGTGGAGGGTTGAACACTGAAGCTTTCTTT.

In this sample, this clonotype turned up many times. This chain links TRBV5-1 with TRBJ2-1; 10 bases agree with TRBD1. J was trimmed by 2 bases and V by 2 bases; bases with no gene match: 4. The length of the CDR3 is 16 residues. Germline-derived CDR1 and CDR2 are SGHRS and YFSETQ. The CDR3, as DNA: TGCGCCAGCAGCTTAAACGGACAGGGGGCCTACAATGAGCAGTTCTTC. It is translated as CASSLNGQGAYNEQFF.

The table lists this clonotype with many counts. V and J are TRBV7-2 and TRBJ1-6, with D perhaps matching TRBD1 (5 bases). The CDR3 runs to 15 residues. Trimming took off 6 bases at V and 10 bases at J, with 19 bases between the two ends. Germline V gives CDR1 SGHTA, CDR2 FQGNSA. CDR3 coding DNA: TGTGCCAGCAGACGGCAACTCGTAGGGGACTCACCCCTCCACTTT. Protein product: CASRRQLVGDSPLHF.

This clonotype was seen many times. The rearrangement uses TRBV5-1 and TRBJ2-2; 7 bases map to TRBD1. The CDR3 is 14 amino acids. Per the germline V gene, CDR1 is SGHRS and CDR2 is YFSETQ. The trim removed 7 bases at V and 5 bases at J, leaving 8 bases unmatched. The CDR3 is CASGSGGGTGELFF. For the CDR3, the DNA is TGCGCCAGCGGCTCAGGGGGTGGAACCGGGGAGCTGTTTTTT.

This clonotype was detected ten times or more. This rearrangement joins TRBV5-1 to TRBJ2-5; D may be TRBD1 (6 bases). This CDR3 region has 12 residues. V was clipped by 5 bases and J by 5 bases, with 10 bases between them. Germline V gives CDR1 SGHRS, CDR2 YFSETQ. CDR3 coding DNA: TGCGCCAGCAGTCAGGGGTTGGAGACCCAGTACTTC. It yields the protein CASSQGLETQYF.

This clonotype showed up many times. The chain combines TRBV20-1 with TRBJ2-7; tentatively, D is TRBD1 (5 bases). Per germline, CDR1 DFQATT and CDR2 SNEGSKA (reference sequence). The V gene lost 6 bases and the J gene lost 1 base, with 13 bases spanning the gap. The CDR3 sequence is 13 residues long. CDR3 region: CSAGRTPSYEQYF. Here the CDR3 DNA reads TGCAGTGCCGGGCGGACACCTTCCTACGAGCAGTACTTC.